Presented here are 29 T cell receptor beta chains from one specimen sequenced in a study of beta chain features in type 1 diabetes (dated by TCRdb to 2017 to 2018). The method was the immunoSEQ multiplex PCR assay. The entire isolated RNA was reverse transcribed using the High Capacity cDNA Reverse Transcription Kit, and thus expressed TCRB transcripts were sequenced. The clones in this table, taken by TCRdb from immuneACCESS, are in-frame only. Not every clone is retained; where verified, under half of the shortfall comes from an unresolved V gene, and the cause of the rest is unknown. In this sample the table shows nearly 700,000 clones, 10% to 15% of which occur a single time. The ten largest make up less than 0.025% of the sample. Study-level results and caveats: In all four CD4+ subsets, TCRB CDR3 length was moderately but significantly shorter in type 1 diabetes patients.

These receptors have no identified antigens. The source material was naive CD4+ T cells from blood. This specimen's cell subset or site label, per the study, means: true naive CD4+ T cells. The receptor set was obtained from a man aged 18 to 29 with type 1 diabetes.

The rearrangement links TRBV25-1 to TRBJ1-4, with TRBD1 matching 8 bases. Germline loops: CDR1 MGHDK, CDR2 SYGVNS. The junction had 2 bases not matched to a gene; V was cut back by 4 bases and J by 1 base. This CDR3 region has 15 residues. This CDR3 reads CASSGQGITNEKLFF. Here the CDR3 DNA reads TGTGCCAGCAGTGGACAGGGGATAACTAATGAAAAACTGTTTTTT.

The DNA for the CDR3 is TGCGCCAGCAGCTCCACCGGGACAGGAGACTACGAGCAGTACTTC. Protein: CASSSTGTGDYEQYF. This chain joins TRBV5-1 and TRBJ2-7; the match to TRBD1 covers 8 bases. The V and J ends lost 3 bases and 3 bases, in that order; junction bases with no gene match: 8. This CDR3 contains 15 residues. CDR1 and CDR2 (germline): SGHRS, YFSETQ.

This rearrangement joins TRBV18 to TRBJ2-5; weak D call: TRBD2 (6 bases). In germline, CDR1 is KGHSH, CDR2 LQKENI. The CDR3 is 15 amino acids. The ends were cut back, 0 bases at V and 3 bases at J, with 11 bases in the middle. CDR3 sequence: CASSPPGTWEETQYF. The CDR3 DNA sequence: TGTGCCAGCTCACCACCGGGGACTTGGGAAGAGACCCAGTACTTC.

This clone was seen more than once but under ten times. Other DNA sequences in the sample encode the same CDR3. This chain joins TRBV30 and TRBJ1-5; D gene ambiguous. Germline CDR1 is GTSNPN and CDR2 is SVGIG (reference sequence). The CDR3 runs to 14 residues. The V and J ends lost 0 bases and 4 bases respectively, with 10 bases between them. The CDR3 protein is CAWSVGSSNQPQHF. CDR3 coding DNA: TGTGCCTGGAGTGTCGGTTCCAGTAATCAGCCCCAGCATTTT.

This clone was seen only a few times. The CDR3 DNA reads as TGTGCCAGCAGTTCGTGGACAGGGGAGGAGAGTGGCTACACCTTC. Residues: CASSSWTGEESGYTF. The genes are TRBV27 and TRBJ1-2; 9 bases agree with TRBD1. Losses at the gene ends were 4 bases for V and 7 bases for J; bases not matched to a gene: 10. Germline CDR1 and CDR2: MNHEY and SMNVEV (reference sequence). This CDR3 is built from 15 residues.

The chain recombines TRBV14 with TRBJ2-7; D is unresolved. Germline V lookup: CDR1 SGHDN, CDR2 FVKESK. This CDR3 region has 15 residues. V lost 0 bases and J lost 3, with 12 bases in between. The CDR3 DNA sequence: TGTGCCAGCAGCCAAGATTATCGGCTCATCTACGAGCAGTACTTC. This sequence encodes CASSQDYRLIYEQYF.

The chain uses TRBV5-1 and TRBJ1-1; D might be TRBD1 (6 bases). The germline V and J ends were trimmed by 7 bases and 4 bases, with 20 bases remaining between them. Per germline, CDR1 SGHRS and CDR2 YFSETQ. The CDR3 extends over 15 amino acids. CDR3 amino acids: CASGASQGRGTEAFF. In DNA form, the CDR3 reads TGCGCCAGCGGCGCCTCACAGGGTCGCGGCACTGAAGCTTTCTTT.

This rearrangement joins TRBV28 to TRBJ1-2; D remains ambiguous. With 4 bases removed from V and 7 bases from J, the gap between germline ends came to 7 bases. Germline assignment: CDR1 MDHEN and CDR2 SYDVKM. This CDR3 region has 11 residues. CDR3 sequence reads: CASSSRGGYTF. CDR3 nucleotide sequence: TGTGCCAGCAGTTCCCGTGGTGGCTACACCTTC.

The chain couples TRBV5-1 to TRBJ2-3, with D hard to call. This CDR3 contains 15 residues. With 6 bases removed from V and 4 bases from J, the gap between germline ends came to 18 bases. Germline loops: CDR1 SGHRS, CDR2 YFSETQ. Here the CDR3 reads CASTAQPLSADTQYF. In DNA, the CDR3 is TGCGCCAGCACCGCTCAGCCCTTATCCGCAGATACGCAGTATTTT.

This clone was counted only a few times. The V call is TRBV10-3, the J call TRBJ1-2; unclear D gene. V shed 8 bases and J shed 4 bases, with 14 bases lying between them. Germline assignment: CDR1 ENHRY and CDR2 SYGVKD. The CDR3 sequence is 13 residues long. Here the CDR3 reads CAIQRTEPYGYTF. In DNA form, the CDR3 reads TGTGCCATCCAGAGGACGGAGCCCTATGGCTACACCTTC.

The J gene is TRBJ1-1, the V gene TRBV5-4; tentatively, D is TRBD1 (6 bases). The germline gives CDR1 SGHNT, CDR2 YYREEE (reference sequence). The V gene lost 0 bases and the J gene lost 9 bases, with 12 bases spanning the gap. There are 13 residues in the CDR3. The CDR3 here is CASSLADSTQAFF. Written as DNA, the CDR3 is TGTGCCAGCAGCTTGGCGGACAGTACGCAAGCTTTCTTT.

This clone was observed a few times. CDR3 residues: CSVDPRVRNTEAFF. CDR3 DNA: TGCAGCGTTGACCCCAGGGTCAGGAACACTGAAGCTTTCTTT. This rearrangement joins TRBV29-1 to TRBJ1-1; TRBD1 might be the D (5 bases). CDR1 is SQVTM and CDR2 is ANQGSEA in the germline V gene. The CDR3 is 14 residues long. V was shortened by 3 bases and J by 1 base, with 12 bases between the two germline ends.

This clone was found a few times. The V and J genes are TRBV18 and TRBJ1-2; D is unclear. This CDR3 spans 13 amino acids. In germline, CDR1 is KGHSH, CDR2 LQKENI. V was shortened by 3 bases and J by 5 bases, with 10 bases between the two germline ends. CDR3 region: CASSPSPNYGYTF. The DNA of the CDR3 is TGTGCCAGCTCACCCTCCCCCAATTATGGCTACACCTTC.

This clone was seen a handful of times. The chain combines TRBV18 with TRBJ2-5; TRBD2 is a possible D gene (5 bases). The CDR3 spans 14 residues. The germline V and J ends were trimmed by 0 bases and 4 bases, with 9 bases remaining between them. Germline-derived CDR1 and CDR2 are KGHSH and LQKENI. CDR3 DNA sequence: TGTGCCAGCTCACCACCGGGGAGCCGAGAGACCCAGTACTTC. It specifies CASSPPGSRETQYF.

There are a few counts of this clone. This chain joins TRBV10-1 and TRBJ1-2; unclear D gene. This CDR3 has 13 residues. V was trimmed by 3 bases and J by 4 bases, leaving 9 bases between them. Germline V gives CDR1 WNHNN, CDR2 SYGVQD (reference sequence). CDR3 loop: CASSDRDVYGYTF. The CDR3 DNA is TGCGCCAGCAGTGACAGAGACGTCTATGGCTACACCTTC.

This sequence joins TRBV10-3 and TRBJ1-2, with TRBD1 as a possible D gene (5 bases). V was trimmed by 3 bases and J by 4 bases, leaving 18 bases between them. The CDR3 consists of 16 residues. CDR1 and CDR2 from the germline V gene are ENHRY and SYGVKD. DNA of the CDR3: TGTGCCATCAGTGATCCGACGCAGGGATACATCTATGGCTACACCTTC. It translates to CAISDPTQGYIYGYTF.

This chain joins TRBV19 and TRBJ1-6; unclear D gene. The CDR3 has 11 residues. Germline CDR1 and CDR2: LNHDA and SQIVND (reference sequence). V dropped 4 bases and J dropped 15 bases, with 10 bases sitting between them. The CDR3 DNA follows: TGTGCCAGTAGTAACGGTTATTACCTCCACTTT. Encoded protein: CASSNGYYLHF.

The chain uses TRBV4-2 and TRBJ1-1, with 9 bases that match TRBD1. Germline V lookup: CDR1 LGHNA, CDR2 YNFKEQ. This CDR3 is built from 14 residues. V was clipped by 4 bases and J by 4 bases; unmatched bases: 4. This chain's CDR3 is CASSPQGASTEAFF. DNA of the CDR3: TGTGCCAGCAGCCCACAGGGGGCCAGCACTGAAGCTTTCTTT.

A note on this clone: A read error may be the cause here, since a much bigger clone is one base away. This specimen includes other DNA sequences encoding the same CDR3. The chain joins TRBV11-3 to TRBJ2-2; no definite D call. The CDR3 contains 12 residues. Germline lookup yields CDR1 SGHNT and CDR2 YENEEA. Trimming removed 3 bases from V and 5 bases from J, with 4 bases in between. This CDR3 is CASSLETGELFF. The CDR3 coding sequence is TGTGCCAGCAGCTTGGAGACCGGGGAGCTGTTTTTT.

This clone was counted a few times. The chain carries TRBV30 and TRBJ2-4; 7 bases are a match to TRBD1. Unmatched junction bases numbered 7, after V lost 5 bases and J lost 9 bases. Germline CDR1 is GTSNPN and CDR2 is SVGIG (reference sequence). The CDR3 extends over 12 amino acids. Written as DNA, the CDR3 is TGTGCCTGGGCCGAGACAGGGAGCATTCAGTACTTC. Translation: CAWAETGSIQYF.

This clone was found a few times. The genes are TRBV21-1 and TRBJ2-7; TRBD1 was called by the table and not checked on the DNA. TRBV21-1 is a pseudogene segment. This CDR3 has 15 residues. This CDR3 is CASSKDTDLSYEQYF. Here the CDR3 DNA reads TGTGCCAGCAGCAAGGACACGGACCTGTCCTACGAGCAGTACTTC.

This clone was counted only a few times. The chain carries TRBV29-1 and TRBJ2-7, with TRBD1 identical over 9 bases. CDR3 length equals 12 residues. Germline V gene lookup returns CDR1 SQVTM and CDR2 ANQGSEA. J lost 6 bases, V lost 7 bases, and 7 bases had no gene match. CDR3 loop: CSAHGQGFEQYF. The CDR3 coding sequence is TGCAGCGCGCATGGACAGGGGTTCGAGCAGTACTTC.

This clone was found a few times. This sequence joins TRBV30 and TRBJ1-5, with D possibly TRBD1 on 5 matching bases. Deletions cut 0 bases from V and 11 bases from J, with 17 bases between. The germline gives CDR1 GTSNPN, CDR2 SVGIG (reference sequence). The CDR3 runs 14 residues. CDR3 sequence: CAWSVGQGGISQHF. The DNA for the CDR3 is TGTGCCTGGAGTGTAGGGCAGGGTGGAATTTCCCAGCATTTT.

This clone has only a few counts. The rearrangement uses TRBV13 and TRBJ2-1, with TRBD2 as a possible D gene (6 bases). The V gene lost 1 base and the J gene lost 5 bases, with 15 bases spanning the gap. The germline V gene has CDR1 PRHDT and CDR2 FYEKMQ (reference sequence). The CDR3 totals 16 residues. The CDR3 DNA sequence: TGTGCCAGCAGCTTAGTACCGGGGGTGATGGACAATGAGCAGTTCTTC. This sequence encodes CASSLVPGVMDNEQFF.

The J gene is TRBJ2-3, the V gene TRBV11-2; D is perhaps TRBD1 (5 bases). V lost 4 bases and J lost 6, with 17 bases in between. From germline, CDR1 is SGHAT and CDR2 FQNNGV. The CDR3 covers 15 residues. CDR3 region: CASSSTPTAGDTQYF. The CDR3 DNA follows: TGTGCCAGCAGCTCTACCCCGACAGCCGGGGATACGCAGTATTTT.

This clone was detected only a few times. In the same sample, other DNA sequences code for this CDR3. V gene TRBV30 combines with J gene TRBJ1-5, with 7 bases identical to TRBD1. The J segment lost 7 bases and the V segment lost 3 bases, leaving 3 bases of the junction unmatched. CDR1 is GTSNPN and CDR2 is SVGIG in the germline V gene (reference sequence). This CDR3 comprises 12 residues. The CDR3 nucleotides read TGTGCCTGGAGCCCAGGGGGACAGCCCCAGCATTTT. Its protein product is CAWSPGGQPQHF.

V and J are TRBV4-1 and TRBJ2-1; possible D gene TRBD1, 6 bases. Trimming left V 4 bases short and J 2 bases short, with 15 bases between. Germline V gene sequence: CDR1 MGHRA, CDR2 YSYEKL. The length of the CDR3 is 16 residues. DNA for the CDR3: TGCGCCAGCAGCCCCTTAGGGGGTGTCCCCTACAATGAGCAGTTCTTC. Amino acids: CASSPLGGVPYNEQFF.

The DNA for the CDR3 is TGTGCCAGCAGTCCGTATAGCGGGGGGCCCTACGAGCAGTACTTC. This sequence encodes CASSPYSGGPYEQYF. The rearrangement uses TRBV6-5 and TRBJ2-7, with 10 bases that match TRBD2. In germline, CDR1 is MNHEY, CDR2 SVGAGI. Trimming cost V 5 bases and J 2 bases; bases outside gene matches: 6. This CDR3 has 15 residues.

The V call is TRBV29-1, the J call TRBJ1-1; the match to TRBD1 covers 9 bases. The CDR3 loop spans 14 amino acids. Germline loops: CDR1 SQVTM, CDR2 ANQGSEA. V dropped 3 bases and J dropped 5; count of bases not matched to a gene: 7. The CDR3 here is CSVEEQGASTEAFF. In DNA, the CDR3 is TGCAGCGTTGAGGAACAGGGGGCAAGTACTGAAGCTTTCTTT.